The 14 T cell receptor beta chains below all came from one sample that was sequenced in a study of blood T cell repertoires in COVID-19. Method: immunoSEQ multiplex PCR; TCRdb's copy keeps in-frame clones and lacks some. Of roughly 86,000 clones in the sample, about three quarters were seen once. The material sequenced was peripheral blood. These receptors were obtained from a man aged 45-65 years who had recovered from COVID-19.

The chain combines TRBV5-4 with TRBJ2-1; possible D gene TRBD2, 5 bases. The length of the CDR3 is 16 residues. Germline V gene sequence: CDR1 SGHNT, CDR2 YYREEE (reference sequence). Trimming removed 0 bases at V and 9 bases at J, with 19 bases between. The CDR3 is CASSLGLLLRDREQFF. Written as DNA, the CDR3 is TGTGCCAGCAGCTTGGGTTTGCTCCTCCGGGATCGTGAGCAGTTCTTC. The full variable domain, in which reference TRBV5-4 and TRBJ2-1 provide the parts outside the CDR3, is ETGVTQSPTHLIKTRGQQVTLRCSSQSGHNTVSWYQQALGQGPQFIFQYYREEENGRGNFPPRFSGLQFPNYSSELNVNALELDDSALYLCASSLGLLLRDREQFFGPGTRLTVL.

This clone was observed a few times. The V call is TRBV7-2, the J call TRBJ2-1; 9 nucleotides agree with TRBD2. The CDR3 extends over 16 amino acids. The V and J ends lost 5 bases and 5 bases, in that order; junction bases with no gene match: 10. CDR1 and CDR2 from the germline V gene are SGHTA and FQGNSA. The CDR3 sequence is CASSTSGTSNDNEQFF. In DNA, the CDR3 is TGTGCCAGCAGCACATCCGGGACTAGCAACGACAATGAGCAGTTCTTC.

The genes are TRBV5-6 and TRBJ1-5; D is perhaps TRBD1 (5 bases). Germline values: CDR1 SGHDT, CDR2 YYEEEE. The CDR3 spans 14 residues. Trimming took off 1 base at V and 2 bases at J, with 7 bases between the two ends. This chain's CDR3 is CASSLWGRNQPQHF. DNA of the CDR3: TGTGCCAGCAGCTTGTGGGGCCGCAATCAGCCCCAGCATTTT.

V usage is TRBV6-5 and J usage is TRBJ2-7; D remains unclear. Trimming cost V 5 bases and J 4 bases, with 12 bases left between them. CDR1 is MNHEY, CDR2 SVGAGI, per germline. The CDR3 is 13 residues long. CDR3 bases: TGTGCCAGCAGTAACCTAGTTGGGTACGAGCAGTACTTC. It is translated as CASSNLVGYEQYF.

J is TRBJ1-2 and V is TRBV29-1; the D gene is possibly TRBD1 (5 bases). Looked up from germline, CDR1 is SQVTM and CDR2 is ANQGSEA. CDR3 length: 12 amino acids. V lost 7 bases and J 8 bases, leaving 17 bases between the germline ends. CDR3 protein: CSEEIGSGGYTF. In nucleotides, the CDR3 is TGCAGCGAGGAGATAGGGTCAGGGGGCTACACCTTC.

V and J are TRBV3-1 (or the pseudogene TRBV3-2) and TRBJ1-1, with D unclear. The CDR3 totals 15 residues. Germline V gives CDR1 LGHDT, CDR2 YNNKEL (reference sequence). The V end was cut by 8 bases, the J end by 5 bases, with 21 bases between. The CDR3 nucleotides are TGTGCCAGCCAACCGCGGGGTTTGGTTAGGACTGAAGCTTTCTTT. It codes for CASQPRGLVRTEAFF.

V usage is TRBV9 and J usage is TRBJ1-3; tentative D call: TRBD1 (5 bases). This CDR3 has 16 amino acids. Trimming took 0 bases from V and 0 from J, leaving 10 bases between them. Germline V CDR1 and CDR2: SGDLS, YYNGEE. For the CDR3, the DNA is TGTGCCAGCAGCGTAGGCCAGGGATTCTCTGGAAACACCATATATTTT. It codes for CASSVGQGFSGNTIYF.

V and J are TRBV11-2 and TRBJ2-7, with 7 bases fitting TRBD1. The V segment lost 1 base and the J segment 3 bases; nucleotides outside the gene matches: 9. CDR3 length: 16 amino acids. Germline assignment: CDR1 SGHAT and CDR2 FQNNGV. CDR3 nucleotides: TGTGCCAGCAGCTTAGTGAGGCCCTCAGGGGGCTACGAGCAGTACTTC. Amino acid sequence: CASSLVRPSGGYEQYF. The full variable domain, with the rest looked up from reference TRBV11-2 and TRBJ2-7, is EAGVAQSPRYKIIEKRQSVAFWCNPISGHATLYWYQQILGQGPKLLIQFQNNGVVDDSQLPKDRFSAERLKGVDSTLKIQPAKLEDSAVYLCASSLVRPSGGYEQYFGPGTRLTVT.

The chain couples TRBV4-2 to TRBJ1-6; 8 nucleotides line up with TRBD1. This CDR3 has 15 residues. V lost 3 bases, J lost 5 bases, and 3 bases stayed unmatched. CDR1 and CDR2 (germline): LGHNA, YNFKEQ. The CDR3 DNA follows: TGTGCCAGCAGCCAGGCGACAGGGGATAATTCACCCCTCCACTTT. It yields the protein CASSQATGDNSPLHF.

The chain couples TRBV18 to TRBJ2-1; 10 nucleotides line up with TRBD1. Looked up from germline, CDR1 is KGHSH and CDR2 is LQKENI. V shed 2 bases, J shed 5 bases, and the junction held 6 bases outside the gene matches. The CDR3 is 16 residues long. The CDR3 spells CASSPIVGTGDNEQFF. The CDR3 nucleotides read TGTGCCAGCTCACCAATAGTTGGGACAGGGGACAATGAGCAGTTCTTC.

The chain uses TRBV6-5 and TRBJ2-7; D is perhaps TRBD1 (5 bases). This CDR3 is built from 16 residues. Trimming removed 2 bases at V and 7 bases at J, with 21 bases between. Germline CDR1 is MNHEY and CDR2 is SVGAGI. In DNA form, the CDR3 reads TGTGCCAGCAGTTACAGTAACAGGCCGATCGCGAGGGAGCAGTACTTC. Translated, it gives CASSYSNRPIAREQYF.

Here the CDR3 reads CASSAWPEDTQYF. Here the CDR3 DNA reads TGTGCCAGCAGCGCCTGGCCTGAAGATACGCAGTATTTT. The chain uses TRBV6-5 and TRBJ2-3; D gene ambiguous. The CDR3 is 13 amino acids. V dropped 6 bases and J dropped 5 bases, with 12 bases sitting between them. Germline-derived CDR1 and CDR2 are MNHEY and SVGAGI.

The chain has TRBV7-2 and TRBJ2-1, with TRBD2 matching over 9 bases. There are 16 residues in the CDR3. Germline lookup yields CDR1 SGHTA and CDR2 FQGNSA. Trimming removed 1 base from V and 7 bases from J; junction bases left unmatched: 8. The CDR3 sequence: CASSLVLGLAVNEQFF. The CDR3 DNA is TGTGCCAGCAGCTTAGTGTTGGGACTAGCTGTTAATGAGCAGTTCTTC. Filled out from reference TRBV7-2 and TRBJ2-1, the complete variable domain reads GAGVSQSPSNKVTEKGKDVELRCDPISGHTALYWYRQSLGQGLEFLIYFQGNSAPDKSGLPSDRFSAERTGGSVSTLTIQRTQQEDSAVYLCASSLVLGLAVNEQFFGPGTRLTVL.

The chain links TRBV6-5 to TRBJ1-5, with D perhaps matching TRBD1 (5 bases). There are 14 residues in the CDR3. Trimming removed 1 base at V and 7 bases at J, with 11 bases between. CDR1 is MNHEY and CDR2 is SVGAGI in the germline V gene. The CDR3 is CASSYLGEGQPQHF. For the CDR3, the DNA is TGTGCCAGCAGTTACTTAGGGGAAGGCCAGCCCCAGCATTTT.